What follows describes a single TCR beta chain. Its matching antigen is unknown. The sample belongs to a study of PD-1 blockade in classical Hodgkin lymphoma. Points from the study as a whole: Prior to therapy, complete responders displayed diversity much like that of newly diagnosed patients.

Every patient relapsed after autologous stem cell transplantation, and brentuximab vedotin exposure varied. Looked up from germline, CDR1 is LNHDA and CDR2 is SQIVND (reference sequence). V lost 5 bases to trimming and J lost 10 bases, with 12 bases between them. The CDR3 is made up of 12 amino acids. Using immunoSEQ multiplex PCR, the repertoire was profiled, and TCRdb retains in-frame clones only, with some absent. The table includes under 15,000 clones, roughly 78% detected once. Sequences were derived from peripheral blood mononuclear cells (PBMCs), sampled at baseline. J is TRBJ2-1 and V is TRBV19; D might be TRBD2 (5 bases). The sequence was obtained from a human donor with classical Hodgkin lymphoma. The CDR3 DNA sequence: TGTGCCAGTAGTCCACCCTTAGCGGAGCAGTTCTTC. This sequence encodes CASSPPLAEQFF.